These T cell receptor beta chains were read from a single sample in a study of OX40 agonist ivuxolimab in advanced cancers. This table comes from immunoSEQ multiplex PCR, and its TCRdb copy is limited to in-frame clones, with some not included. Of some 44,000 clones in the sample, 85% to 90% were seen once. The source was CD4+ or CD8+ T cells sorted from blood, collected in a trial of the OX40 agonist ivuxolimab. These receptors came from an adult with an advanced solid tumor such as melanoma, head and neck, liver or kidney cancer. Both conserved end residues are part of each CDR3. A D gene is named only where the DNA matches it firmly. Clone size, where shown, is once, few, many, or a class for clones that have expanded.

v_gene	d_gene	abundance	j_gene	CDR3nt	CDR3aa
TRBV5-4	NA	NA	TRBJ1-1	TGTGCCAGCAGCCTAATCCGGGAGCCTTTAAACACTGAAGCTTTCTTT	CASSLIREPLNTEAFF
TRBV9	NA	once	TRBJ2-3	TGTGCCAGCAGCGTAGAATCGGATCCGCGGGATACGCAGTATTTT	CASSVESDPRDTQYF
TRBV27	TRBD2	NA	TRBJ2-5	TGTGCCAGCAGCCTAAGCGGGGCTGAGACCCAGTACTTC	CASSLSGAETQYF
TRBV28	NA	once	TRBJ1-6	TGTGCCAGCAGTTTATTAGTCGATGGCTCCTATAATTCACCCCTCCACTTT	CASSLLVDGSYNSPLHF
TRBV9	NA	NA	TRBJ1-5	TGTGCCAGCAGCGTAGATGTGGGCTGGGAGCCCCAGCATTTT	CASSVDVGWEPQHF
TRBV19	NA	once	TRBJ1-6	TGTGCCAGTAGTGATAGAATGGGGGGCTCACCCCTCCACTTT	CASSDRMGGSPLHF
TRBV4-1	NA	NA	TRBJ2-5	TGCGCCAGCAGCACATCTCTCGGAGAGGAGACCCAGTACTTC	CASSTSLGEETQYF
TRBV28	NA	NA	TRBJ2-5	TGTGCCAGCATTCGGAAGGGGGACGGAGAGACCCAGTACTTC	CASIRKGDGETQYF
TRBV5-1	NA	NA	TRBJ1-5	TGCGCCAGCAGCCCAGGGGCACGAAGGAATAGCAATCAGCCCCAGCATTTT	CASSPGARRNSNQPQHF
TRBV7-2	TRBD1	NA	TRBJ2-1	TGTGCCAGCAGCTCCCCGGGACAGGGGGCGTATGAGCAGTTCTTC	CASSSPGQGAYEQFF
TRBV11-1	TRBD2	NA	TRBJ2-1	TGTGCCAGCAGCTTAAGGGAGGGAAGCTCCTACAATGAGCAGTTCTTC	CASSLREGSSYNEQFF
TRBV5-5	TRBD1	NA	TRBJ2-5	TGTGCCAGCAGCTTGCGGGACAGGGGAGGAGGGTACCAAGAGACCCAGTACTTC	CASSLRDRGGGYQETQYF
TRBV15	TRBD2	NA	TRBJ2-1	TGTGCCACCAGCAGAGGGTACAGCGGGGGCCAACCCTACAATGAGCAGTTCTTC	CATSRGYSGGQPYNEQFF
TRBV5-5	NA	NA	TRBJ1-6	TGTGCCAGCAGCTCCTCCAGGGACTCGGGGCGCCACTTT	CASSSSRDSGRHF
TRBV19	NA	once	TRBJ1-4	TGTGCCAGTAACTCCGAAGTAGCGACTAATGAAAAACTGTTTTTT	CASNSEVATNEKLFF
TRBV6-5	NA	medium-sized	TRBJ1-2	TGTGCCAGCAGTACCCAAGGAGGGATGTATGGCTACACCTTC	CASSTQGGMYGYTF
TRBV19	NA	NA	TRBJ1-5	TGTGCCAGCTGGACCAGGGATAGCAATCAGCCCCAGCATTTT	CASWTRDSNQPQHF
TRBV7-6	TRBD1	NA	TRBJ2-2	TGTGCCAGCAGCTTAGGGGGACAGGGCCGGGAGCTGTTTTTT	CASSLGGQGRELFF
TRBV5-1	TRBD2	NA	TRBJ2-5	TGCGCCAGCAGCTTTACGGGGGGGCTCCAAGAGACCCAGTACTTC	CASSFTGGLQETQYF
TRBV27	NA	NA	TRBJ1-1	TGTGCCAGCAGTTCGGGGGTTCGGAACACTGAAGCTTTCTTT	CASSSGVRNTEAFF
TRBV4-1	NA	medium-sized	TRBJ2-1	TGCGCCAGCAGCCAATCCGACTACAATGAGCAGTTCTTC	CASSQSDYNEQFF
TRBV13	TRBD1	NA	TRBJ1-1	TGTGCCAGCAGCCCTGACAGGGGGAACACTGAAGCTTTCTTT	CASSPDRGNTEAFF
TRBV7-2	NA	NA	TRBJ2-7	TGTGCCAGCAGCCCCCTACAGGGTTTCCACGAGCAGTACTTC	CASSPLQGFHEQYF
TRBV4-3	NA	NA	TRBJ1-5	TGCGCCAGCAGCCAAGATCGGGGGGAAGGTCAGCCCCAGCATTTT	CASSQDRGEGQPQHF
TRBV6-5	TRBD2	NA	TRBJ2-3	TGTGCCAGCAATAGACTAGCGGGCACAGATACGCAGTATTTT	CASNRLAGTDTQYF
TRBV29-1	NA	once	TRBJ2-7	TGCAGCGTTGATAAGGGAGCCTACGAGCAGTACTTC	CSVDKGAYEQYF
TRBV10-3	NA	once	TRBJ2-1	TGTGCCATCAGTGCGGGGCAGGACGGTAATGAGCAGTTCTTC	CAISAGQDGNEQFF
TRBV4-3	NA	NA	TRBJ1-1	TGCGCCAGCAGCCAAGACGACAACTTGGTGGTGAACACTGAAGCTTTCTTT	CASSQDDNLVVNTEAFF
TRBV15	TRBD1	once	TRBJ2-1	TGTGCCACCAGCAGAGAGGCAGGGGGAAGGAACAATGAGCAGTTCTTC	CATSREAGGRNNEQFF
TRBV7-9	NA	NA	TRBJ2-1	TGTGCCAGCAGCCCGAATGAGCAGTTCTTC	CASSPNEQFF
TRBV6-5	TRBD2	NA	TRBJ2-2	TGTGCCAGCACCCCGGGGGGGAAATTCGGGGAGCTGTTTTTT	CASTPGGKFGELFF
TRBV6-5	NA	NA	TRBJ2-1	TGTGCCAGCGGGGGGCAGGGCCAAAAATACAATGAGCAGTTCTTC	CASGGQGQKYNEQFF
TRBV9	TRBD1	NA	TRBJ2-1	TGTGCCAGCAGCGTAGCGGGACAGGTCTACAATGAGCAGTTCTTC	CASSVAGQVYNEQFF
TRBV9	TRBD1	NA	TRBJ2-1	TGTGCCAGCAGCGTAGGGGCAGGGGGCAGAAATGAGCAGTTCTTC	CASSVGAGGRNEQFF
TRBV6-5	NA	NA	TRBJ2-7	TGTGCCAGCAGGTACGGGTGGGAGCAGTACTTC	CASRYGWEQYF
TRBV18	TRBD1	once	TRBJ2-5	TGTGCCAGCTCACCCATCATACAGGGGGCGGAAGAGACCCAGTACTTC	CASSPIIQGAEETQYF
TRBV13	TRBD2	NA	TRBJ2-5	TGTGCCAGCAGCGCCGAAGGGACTAGCGGGCGGGCTACCCAGTACTTC	CASSAEGTSGRATQYF
TRBV5-5	NA	NA	TRBJ1-5	TGTGCCAGCAGCTTGGCAGGGGATCCCGATCAGCCCCAGCATTTT	CASSLAGDPDQPQHF
TRBV27	NA	NA	TRBJ1-5	TGTGCCAGCAGTCCAGGCAATCAGCCCCAGCATTTT	CASSPGNQPQHF
TRBV5-5	TRBD2	NA	TRBJ2-5	TGTGCCAGCAGCTTGCTTTCCCCGACTAGCGGGGAACCTCAAGAGACCCAGTACTTC	CASSLLSPTSGEPQETQYF
TRBV4-1	TRBD2	NA	TRBJ2-3	TGCGCCAGCAGCCAGCACACGACTAGCGGGGGGGGTCCCGGAGATACGCAGTATTTT	CASSQHTTSGGGPGDTQYF
TRBV4-2	NA	NA	TRBJ1-1	TGTGCCAGCAGCCACTGGGCGGAGGACGCTGAAGCTTTCTTT	CASSHWAEDAEAFF
TRBV6-1	NA	NA	TRBJ1-3	TGTGCCAGCAGTGTGGGCGGAGTTTCTGGAAACACCATATATTTT	CASSVGGVSGNTIYF
TRBV6-5	NA	once	TRBJ1-1	TGTGCCAGCAGTTACCCCGTCCTGGGGGAAGCTTTCTTT	CASSYPVLGEAFF
TRBV11-2	NA	NA	TRBJ2-2	TGTGCCAGCAGCTACACGGCCCCTTTTAATGGGCTGTTTTTT	CASSYTAPFNGLFF
TRBV7-2	NA	NA	TRBJ1-1	TGTGCCAGCAGCTTAGCGTATAGTCAACGGGGGGGAAGAACTGAAGCTTTCTTT	CASSLAYSQRGGRTEAFF
TRBV27	TRBD1	NA	TRBJ2-1	TGTGCCAGCAGTACACGACAGGGTATCGGATTGAATGAGCAGTTCTTC	CASSTRQGIGLNEQFF
TRBV6-1	NA	NA	TRBJ1-5	TGTGCCAGCAGTGAAGCTGACCCCTACGATCAGCCCCAGCATTTT	CASSEADPYDQPQHF
TRBV6-4	TRBD1	once	TRBJ1-2	TGTGCCAGCAGTGACACGGGACAGGGCTTTTTCTATGGCTACACCTTC	CASSDTGQGFFYGYTF
TRBV19	TRBD2	few	TRBJ2-1	TGTGCCAGTAAAAATTCGGGACTAGCGGGGGTTTTTGAGCAGTTCTTC	CASKNSGLAGVFEQFF